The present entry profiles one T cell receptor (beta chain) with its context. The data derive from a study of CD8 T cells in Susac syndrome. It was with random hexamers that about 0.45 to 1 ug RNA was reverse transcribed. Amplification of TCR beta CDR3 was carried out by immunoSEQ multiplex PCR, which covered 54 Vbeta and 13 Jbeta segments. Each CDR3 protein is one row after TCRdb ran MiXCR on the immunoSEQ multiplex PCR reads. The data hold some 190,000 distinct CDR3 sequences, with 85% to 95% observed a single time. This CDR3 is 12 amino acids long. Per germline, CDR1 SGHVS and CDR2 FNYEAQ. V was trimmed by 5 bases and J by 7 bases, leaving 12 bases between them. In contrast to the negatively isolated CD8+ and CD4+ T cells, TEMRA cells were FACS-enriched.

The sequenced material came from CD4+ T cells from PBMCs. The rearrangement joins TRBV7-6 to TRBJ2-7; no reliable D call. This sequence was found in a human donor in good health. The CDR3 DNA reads TGTGCCAGCAGCCCCGTGCGTGGGGAGCAGTACTTC. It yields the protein CASSPVRGEQYF.